This T cell receptor beta chain was captured by sequencing in a study of T-cell memory formation after mild COVID-19. Whole-study findings and limits: CD8+ contracting clones occupied EMRA, while CD4+ ones occupied mainly CM and EM.

TCRdb fed the 5' RACE reads into MiXCR, producing one record per CDR3 protein. The table has some 300,000 distinct CDR3 sequences, 20% to 25% seen once; the top ten hold 21%. Of note for this clonotype: The target antigen is unknown.

Input material: PBMCs or a T cell subset sorted from them (not recorded which). The origin of this receptor is a man aged 18 to 29 who had mild COVID-19 (a few samples of this study predate the infection). Cell type and time point are not known.

DNA of the CDR3: TGTGCCAGCAGCTTGGAGTGGACGGCCGCCAATGAGCAGTTCTTC. Encoded protein: CASSLEWTAANEQFF. The chain uses TRBV5-5 and TRBJ2-1; D not resolved. Trimming cost V 0 bases and J 6 bases, with 13 bases left between them. Germline-derived CDR1 and CDR2 are SGHKS and YYEKEE (reference sequence). CDR3 length: 15 residues.